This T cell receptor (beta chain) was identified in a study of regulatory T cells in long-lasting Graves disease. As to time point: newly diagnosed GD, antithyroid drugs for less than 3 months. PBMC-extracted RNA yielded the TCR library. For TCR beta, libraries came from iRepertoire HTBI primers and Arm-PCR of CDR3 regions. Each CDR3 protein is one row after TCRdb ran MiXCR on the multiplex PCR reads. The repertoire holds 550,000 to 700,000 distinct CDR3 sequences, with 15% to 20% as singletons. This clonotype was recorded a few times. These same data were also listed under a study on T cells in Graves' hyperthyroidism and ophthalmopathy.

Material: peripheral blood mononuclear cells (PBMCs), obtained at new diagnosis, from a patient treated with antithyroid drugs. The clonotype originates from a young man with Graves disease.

This chain's CDR3 is CASSWGEDQPQHF. CDR3 in DNA: TGTGCCAGCAGTTGGGGTGAGGATCAGCCCCAGCATTTT. The chain joins TRBV7-2 to TRBJ1-5; D is ambiguous. The CDR3 loop spans 13 amino acids. Germline V gives CDR1 SGHTA, CDR2 FQGNSA. V shed 6 bases and J shed 5 bases, with 11 bases lying between them.